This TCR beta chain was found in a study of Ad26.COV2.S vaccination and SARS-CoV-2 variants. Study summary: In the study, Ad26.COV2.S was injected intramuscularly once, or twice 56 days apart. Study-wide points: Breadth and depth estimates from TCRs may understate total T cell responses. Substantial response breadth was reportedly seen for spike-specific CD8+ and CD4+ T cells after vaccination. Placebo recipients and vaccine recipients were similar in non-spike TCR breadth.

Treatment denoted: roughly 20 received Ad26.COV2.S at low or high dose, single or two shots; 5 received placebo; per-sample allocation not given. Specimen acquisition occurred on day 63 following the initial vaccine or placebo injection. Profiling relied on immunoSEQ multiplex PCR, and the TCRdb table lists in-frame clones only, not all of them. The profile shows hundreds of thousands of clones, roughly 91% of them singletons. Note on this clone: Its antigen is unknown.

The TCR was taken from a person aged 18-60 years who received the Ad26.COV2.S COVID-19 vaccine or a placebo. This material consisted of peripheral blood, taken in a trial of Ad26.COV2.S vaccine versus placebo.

The CDR3 coding sequence is TGTGCCTGGACACACGGAAGGGGGGGGGCGTCTGGAAACACCATATATTTT. As protein: CAWTHGRGGASGNTIYF. This chain connects TRBV30 to TRBJ1-3; D perhaps matches TRBD1 (6 bases). Germline V gives CDR1 GTSNPN, CDR2 SVGIG (reference sequence). Trimming removed 4 bases from V and 1 base from J, with 20 bases in between. This CDR3 has 17 residues.